This T cell receptor beta chain was sequenced during a study of cytomegalovirus exposure and HLA in healthy donors. CDR1 and CDR2 from the germline V gene are MNHEY and SMNVEV (reference sequence). This CDR3 comprises 12 residues. With respect to this clone: Sequence at one end of the junction differs from germline and may be a read error. Other DNA sequences in the same sample also yield this CDR3.

The PCR employed 60 Vbeta primers together with 13 Jbeta primers. Clones were sequenced by immunoSEQ multiplex PCR, and TCRdb holds only the in-frame ones, with some missing. This repertoire shows 130,000 to 150,000 clones, roughly 80% found once; its top ten account for 3.5% to 5.5%. J is TRBJ1-6 and V is TRBV27; D is unclear. Sequenced sample: PBMCs. The source is a woman between 40 and 50 years old in good health and CMV-seropositive. CDR3: CASSFSNSPLHF. The DNA of the CDR3 is TGTGCCAGCAGTTTCAGTAATTCCCCCCTCCACTTT.